The 10 T cell receptor beta chains in this list originate from one sample, sequenced in a study of blood T cells in healthy people across ages. Combining a sample-barcoded 5' primer with a J-beta primer mix, a second PCR ran for about 7 to 11 cycles. TCRdb re-derived calls from the 5' RACE reads in MiXCR, one entry per CDR3 protein. The repertoire holds under 750,000 distinct CDR3 sequences, under 55% seen once, with roughly 24% in the top ten. The sequenced sample consisted of blood. The source of these receptors is an elderly man in good health.

The rearrangement joins TRBV7-2 to TRBJ1-6, with D unclear. The germline V and J ends were trimmed by 3 bases and 2 bases, with 11 bases remaining between them. Germline CDR1 is SGHTA and CDR2 is FQGNSA. This CDR3 region has 16 residues. CDR3 sequence (DNA): TGTGCCAGCAGCTTTAGTCGACAAACCTATAATTCACCCCTCCACTTT. Its translation is CASSFSRQTYNSPLHF.

The rearrangement joins TRBV29-1 to TRBJ2-5; D is undetermined. The CDR3 extends over 14 amino acids. The V gene lost 1 base and the J gene lost 0 bases, with 9 bases spanning the gap. From germline, CDR1 is SQVTM and CDR2 ANQGSEA. CDR3 coding DNA: TGCAGCGTTGAAGGTACTGCAGACCAAGAGACCCAGTACTTC. This translates into CSVEGTADQETQYF.

V usage is TRBV13 and J usage is TRBJ2-1, with TRBD1 as a possible D gene (6 bases). V was pared by 6 bases and J by 3 bases, with 9 bases between. The CDR3 consists of 13 residues. CDR1 and CDR2 (germline): PRHDT, FYEKMQ (reference sequence). In DNA form, the CDR3 reads TGTGCCAGCAGTCGACAGGACTACAATGAGCAGTTCTTC. This encodes CASSRQDYNEQFF.

J is TRBJ2-5 and V is TRBV6-6, with 7 positions matching TRBD1. Looked up from germline, CDR1 is MNHNY and CDR2 is SVGAGI (reference sequence). This CDR3 has 15 residues. The J segment lost 11 bases and the V segment lost 2 bases, leaving 14 bases of the junction unmatched. DNA for the CDR3: TGTGCCAGCAGTTACGCGGGCAGGGGGTCGTGGGAGCAGTACTTC. It translates to CASSYAGRGSWEQYF.

This chain uses TRBV7-2 with TRBJ2-7, with D unresolved. The CDR3 totals 12 residues. Trimming pared 6 bases from V and 4 bases from J, leaving 10 bases between. Germline-derived CDR1 and CDR2 are SGHTA and FQGNSA. The CDR3 is CASSMNRYEQYF. Written as DNA, the CDR3 is TGTGCCAGCAGTATGAACCGTTACGAGCAGTACTTC.

The chain recombines TRBV4-3 with TRBJ2-1, with D perhaps being TRBD1 or TRBD2 (5 bases each). The germline V gene encodes CDR1 LGHNA and CDR2 YSLEER. V lost 0 bases and J 12 bases, leaving 12 bases between the germline ends. This CDR3 is built from 13 residues. CDR3 protein: CASSQDRGRTQFF. The CDR3 coding sequence is TGCGCCAGCAGCCAAGATCGGGGCAGGACGCAGTTCTTC.

The V call is TRBV6-2 or TRBV6-3, the J call TRBJ2-5; TRBD2 might be the D (6 bases). CDR1 and CDR2 (germline): MNHEY, SVGEGT. V was shortened by 6 bases and J by 4 bases, with 21 bases between the two germline ends. This CDR3 spans 16 amino acids. The CDR3 coding sequence is TGTGCCAGCAGCCAAACGGGGGACCCGAGAGGAGAGACCCAGTACTTC. This translates into CASSQTGDPRGETQYF.

The chain recombines TRBV9 with TRBJ2-7; a weak D match, TRBD2 (6 bases). CDR1 and CDR2 from the germline V gene are SGDLS and YYNGEE. The CDR3 contains 14 residues. V lost 4 bases, J lost 3 bases, and 14 bases lay in between. For the CDR3, the DNA is TGTGCCAGCAGCAGGAGCGGGCAGGGCTACGAGCAGTACTTC. Translated, it gives CASSRSGQGYEQYF.

This chain joins TRBV3-1 and TRBJ1-2, with D uncertain. Germline V gives CDR1 LGHDT, CDR2 YNNKEL (reference sequence). CDR3 size: 14 residues. Trimming left V 2 bases short and J 7 bases short, with 14 bases between. This CDR3 is CASSQSAVSPGYTF. CDR3 nucleotide sequence: TGTGCCAGCAGCCAATCAGCCGTATCTCCTGGCTACACCTTC.

On this clonotype itself: One end of the junction fails to match germline, which may point to a read error. The chain recombines TRBV10-3 with TRBJ2-7; 10 bases map to TRBD1. The length of the CDR3 is 15 residues. Germline V CDR1 and CDR2: ENHRY, SYGVKD. The CDR3: CASSRRDRGPYEQYF. The CDR3 DNA reads as TGTGCCAGCAGTCGCCGGGACAGGGGCCCCTACGAGCAGTACTTC.